A single sample gave rise to the 16 T cell receptor beta chains below, sequenced in a study of blood T cell repertoires in COVID-19. TCRdb's copy holds only in-frame clones and misses some; the assay was immunoSEQ multiplex PCR. Here the sample spans around 140,000 clones, approximately 82% being singletons. Sequenced sample: peripheral blood. These receptors were collected from a human donor with acute or convalescent COVID-19. The donor label of this sample is uncertain.

The chain links TRBV5-4 to TRBJ2-3; no clear D. The CDR3 is made up of 13 amino acids. V was pared by 0 bases and J by 2 bases, with 4 bases between. Germline CDR1 reads SGHNT; CDR2 reads YYREEE (reference sequence). CDR3 protein: CASSLDNTDTQYF. The CDR3, as DNA: TGTGCCAGCAGCTTGGACAACACAGATACGCAGTATTTT.

This chain links TRBV11-2 with TRBJ2-2, with 7 nucleotides matching TRBD1. Per the germline V gene, CDR1 is SGHAT and CDR2 is FQNNGV. With 3 bases clipped from V and 7 bases from J, the junction kept 14 bases outside the gene matches. The CDR3 is 17 amino acids. DNA for the CDR3: TGTGCCAGCAGCTTTCCGGGGACAGCGAAGCCCGTCGGGGAGCTGTTTTTT. It translates to CASSFPGTAKPVGELFF. Filled out from reference TRBV11-2 and TRBJ2-2, the complete variable domain reads EAGVAQSPRYKIIEKRQSVAFWCNPISGHATLYWYQQILGQGPKLLIQFQNNGVVDDSQLPKDRFSAERLKGVDSTLKIQPAKLEDSAVYLCASSFPGTAKPVGELFFGEGSRLTVL.

This chain connects TRBV7-6 to TRBJ2-1, with a possible D match to TRBD2 (7 bases). V lost 1 base, J lost 2 bases, and 21 bases lay in between. The CDR3 loop spans 19 amino acids. Germline V gene lookup returns CDR1 SGHVS and CDR2 FNYEAQ. The CDR3 DNA reads TGTGCCAGCAGCTTAGTAATGGGAGGGGGAGCGATCACCTACAATGAGCAGTTCTTC. Its translation: CASSLVMGGGAITYNEQFF. The full variable domain, with the rest looked up from reference TRBV7-6 and TRBJ2-1, is GAGVSQSPRYKVTKRGQDVALRCDPISGHVSLYWYRQALGQGPEFLTYFNYEAQQDKSGLPNDRFSAERPEGSISTLTIQRTEQRDSAMYRCASSLVMGGGAITYNEQFFGPGTRLTVL.

This clone was recorded at least ten times. The chain joins TRBV6-5 to TRBJ1-2; 9 positions agree with TRBD1. The V and J ends lost 2 bases and 5 bases, in that order; junction bases with no gene match: 9. CDR3 size: 16 residues. The germline CDR1 and CDR2 sequences are MNHEY and SVGAGI. As DNA, the CDR3 is TGTGCCAGCAGTTACGTAGGGGACAGGGAGAGGTATGGCTACACCTTC. Its protein is CASSYVGDRERYGYTF.

The J gene is TRBJ2-7, the V gene TRBV18, with D possibly being TRBD2 (5 bases). Trimming shortened V by 5 bases and J by 9 bases, and 11 bases separated the two germline ends. Germline V lookup: CDR1 KGHSH, CDR2 LQKENI. CDR3 length: 11 residues. CDR3 protein: CASSNQGRQYF. The CDR3 DNA sequence: TGTGCCAGCTCAAACCAAGGGAGGCAGTACTTC.

The sample holds a few counts of this clone. The chain has TRBV29-1 and TRBJ1-2; D call uncertain. The V gene's germline CDR1 is SQVTM and CDR2 ANQGSEA. Trimming removed 6 bases at V and 1 base at J, with 12 bases between. The CDR3 is 13 residues long. Written as DNA, the CDR3 is TGCAGCGTCCCGTTCGGAGGTAACTATGGCTACACCTTC. Translation gives CSVPFGGNYGYTF.

This clone was counted once. The chain employs TRBV2 and TRBJ1-4; 7 nucleotides line up with TRBD1. CDR1 is SNHLY and CDR2 is FYNNEI in the germline V gene. Germline trimming cut 2 bases from V and 8 bases from J; bases unmatched to any gene: 8. CDR3 size: 15 residues. The CDR3 nucleotides are TGTGCCAGCAGTGAATCTCAGGGGGGAAAAGAAAAACTGTTTTTT. Translation gives CASSESQGGKEKLFF. Using reference TRBV2 and TRBJ1-4 for the parts outside the CDR3, the full variable domain is EPEVTQTPSHQVTQMGQEVILRCVPISNHLYFYWYRQILGQKVEFLVSFYNNEISEKSEIFDDQFSVERPDGSNFTLKIRSTKLEDSAMYFCASSESQGGKEKLFFGSGTQLSVL.

This clone was detected a few times. The chain joins TRBV30 to TRBJ1-2; 10 bases are a match to TRBD1. The CDR3 is 13 residues long. Germline V CDR1 and CDR2: GTSNPN, SVGIG (reference sequence). J gave up 5 bases and V 5 bases, and 5 bases lay outside the gene matches. The CDR3 coding sequence is TGTGCCTGGGACAGGGGGCTTGGATATGGCTACACCTTC. Its protein is CAWDRGLGYGYTF.

This clone was seen a single time. The chain carries TRBV25-1 and TRBJ2-3; TRBD1 is a possible D gene (5 bases). CDR3 length: 16 amino acids. The V and J ends lost 0 bases and 4 bases respectively, with 14 bases between them. Germline V lookup: CDR1 MGHDK, CDR2 SYGVNS. The CDR3 region has the DNA TGTGCCAGCAGTGAATATGGATTGGACAACTCAGATACGCAGTATTTT. Its translation: CASSEYGLDNSDTQYF.

This clone occurred once. The chain uses TRBV21-1 and TRBJ2-5; the table names TRBD1, a call not compared with the DNA. TRBV21-1 is shown as a pseudogene. This CDR3 region has 16 residues. CDR3 protein: CASRNGQGVYQETQYF. DNA of the CDR3: TGTGCCAGCAGGAATGGACAGGGGGTTTACCAAGAGACCCAGTACTTC.

This sequence joins TRBV6-5 and TRBJ2-5; 8 bases agree with TRBD2. Germline loops: CDR1 MNHEY, CDR2 SVGAGI. CDR3 length equals 15 residues. Trimming removed 4 bases from V and 1 base from J; junction bases left unmatched: 5. The CDR3 nucleotides read TGTGCCAGCAGTTTACAGCGGGGGAGCCAAGAGACCCAGTACTTC. Amino acid sequence: CASSLQRGSQETQYF.

The chain recombines TRBV5-1 with TRBJ1-4; D is possibly TRBD1 (6 bases). CDR1 is SGHRS and CDR2 is YFSETQ in the germline V gene. This CDR3 comprises 15 residues. Trimming pared 7 bases from V and 7 bases from J, leaving 20 bases between. CDR3 nucleotides: TGCGCCAGCCGACGAGAGACAGGCGGGGGTGAAAAACTGTTTTTT. Amino acid sequence: CASRRETGGGEKLFF.

CDR3 amino acids: CASRKEEGRYEQYF. CDR3 DNA: TGCGCCAGCAGAAAAGAGGAGGGGCGGTACGAGCAGTACTTC. The chain combines TRBV5-1 with TRBJ2-7; D might be TRBD2 (6 bases). The CDR3 runs 14 residues. Germline V gene sequence: CDR1 SGHRS, CDR2 YFSETQ. The germline V and J ends were trimmed by 5 bases and 4 bases, with 16 bases remaining between them.

The chain has TRBV6-6 and TRBJ2-5, with 9 bases that match TRBD2. The germline gives CDR1 MNHNY, CDR2 SVGAGI (reference sequence). The CDR3 is 15 residues long. Unmatched junction bases numbered 2, after V lost 2 bases and J lost 1 base. The CDR3 loop is CASSYGGGGQETQYF. The CDR3 nucleotides are TGTGCCAGCAGTTACGGCGGGGGGGGCCAAGAGACCCAGTACTTC.

About this clone itself: The germline gene is not matched at one end of the junction; a read error may be the cause. The rearrangement joins TRBV9 to TRBJ1-2; D ambiguous. CDR3 size: 10 residues. The germline gives CDR1 SGDLS, CDR2 YYNGEE. The CDR3 loop reads CASSVALHSF. CDR3 nucleotide sequence: TGTGCCAGCAGCGTAGCCCTGCACTCCTTC.

The chain joins TRBV25-1 to TRBJ2-7; weak D call: TRBD2 (5 bases). The CDR3 totals 15 residues. The V gene lost 4 bases and the J gene lost 0 bases, with 13 bases spanning the gap. CDR1 MGHDK and CDR2 SYGVNS come from the germline V gene. CDR3 in amino acids: CASSGVASYSYEQYF. DNA for the CDR3: TGTGCCAGCAGTGGCGTAGCGAGCTACTCCTACGAGCAGTACTTC.